The 10 T cell receptor beta chains below were found in one sample sequenced in a study of graft-versus-host responses after intestinal transplantation. This table comes from immunoSEQ multiplex PCR, and its TCRdb copy is limited to in-frame clones, with some not included. The sample lists approximately 15,000 clones, 30% to 35% seen once, with around 3.6% in the top ten. The sequencing here drew on alloreactive CD4+ T cells from a mixed lymphocyte reaction culture, taken before intestinal transplant. The subset is: CFSE-low proliferating T cells sorted from roughly six-day pre-transplant mixed lymphocyte reaction (GvH or HvG direction). The receptors were sampled from a human patient who received an intestinal transplant.

This clone is deemed medium-sized (0.01 to 0.1%). The chain is built from TRBV2 and TRBJ1-2, with TRBD1 as a possible D gene (5 bases). Trimming cost V 4 bases and J 4 bases, with 10 bases left between them. Germline CDR1 reads SNHLY; CDR2 reads FYNNEI. CDR3 size: 13 residues. The CDR3, as DNA: TGTGCCAGCAGTGCAGGGCGCCCCTATGGCTACACCTTC. This encodes CASSAGRPYGYTF.

The chain links TRBV20-1 to TRBJ2-7, with D hard to call. V was shortened by 6 bases and J by 5 bases, with 11 bases between the two germline ends. Germline lookup yields CDR1 DFQATT and CDR2 SNEGSKA (reference sequence). This CDR3 spans 11 amino acids. CDR3 region: CSASDIHEQYF. CDR3 nucleotide sequence: TGCAGTGCCAGCGATATTCACGAGCAGTACTTC.

As to this clone: One end of the junction fails to match germline, which may point to a read error. V usage is TRBV6-6 and J usage is TRBJ2-3; TRBD2 matches 8 bases. Germline CDR1 and CDR2: MNHNY and SVGAGI (reference sequence). CDR3 length equals 15 residues. CDR3 coding DNA: TGTGCCAGCAGTTACCCTACTAGCGGCACACATACGCAGTATTTT. Translating it yields CASSYPTSGTHTQYF.

The chain couples TRBV2 to TRBJ2-7; D not resolved. The CDR3 is 13 residues long. The V and J ends lost 4 bases and 3 bases respectively, with 10 bases between them. Per germline, CDR1 SNHLY and CDR2 FYNNEI. The CDR3 protein is CASSGTANYEQYF. DNA of the CDR3: TGTGCCAGCAGTGGAACAGCGAACTACGAGCAGTACTTC.

The chain employs TRBV7-2 and TRBJ2-7; D ambiguous. The CDR3 is 15 amino acids. Deletions cut 4 bases from V and 2 bases from J, with 15 bases between. Germline values: CDR1 SGHTA, CDR2 FQGNSA. CDR3 sequence: CASSSPLGYPYEQYF. CDR3 in DNA: TGTGCCAGCAGCTCCCCGCTCGGTTATCCCTACGAGCAGTACTTC.

The chain has TRBV6-6 and TRBJ1-2; D is unclear. The ends were cut back, 2 bases at V and 4 bases at J, with 8 bases in the middle. The germline V gene has CDR1 MNHNY and CDR2 SVGAGI (reference sequence). This CDR3 spans 13 amino acids. The CDR3 reads CASSYGSLYGYTF. In DNA, the CDR3 is TGTGCCAGCAGTTACGGGTCGCTCTATGGCTACACCTTC.

V is TRBV7-3 and J is TRBJ2-7, with TRBD1 identical over 10 bases. The junction had 12 bases not matched to a gene; V was cut back by 6 bases and J by 7 bases. CDR3 length: 15 residues. Germline V CDR1 and CDR2: SGHTA, FQGTGA. CDR3 DNA: TGTGCCAGCAGATCCCCCGGGACAGGGGCGCGAGAGCAGTACTTC. Encoded protein: CASRSPGTGAREQYF.

This sequence joins TRBV9 and TRBJ2-1, with TRBD2 matching over 9 bases. V dropped 0 bases and J dropped 4; count of bases not matched to a gene: 5. Looked up from germline, CDR1 is SGDLS and CDR2 is YYNGEE. The CDR3 is made up of 16 amino acids. This chain's CDR3 is CASSVGGSGRYNEQFF. Written as DNA, the CDR3 is TGTGCCAGCAGCGTAGGAGGAAGCGGGAGGTACAATGAGCAGTTCTTC.

The rearrangement joins TRBV6-1 to TRBJ1-2; D gene ambiguous. Looked up from germline, CDR1 is MNHNS and CDR2 is SASEGT. There are 15 residues in the CDR3. Trimming stripped 8 bases from V and 0 bases from J, with 16 bases between. The CDR3 region is CASSNTALTNYGYTF. The CDR3 nucleotides are TGTGCCAGCTCGAATACAGCTCTTACTAACTATGGCTACACCTTC.

This chain joins TRBV6-4 and TRBJ2-2, with 10 bases lining up with TRBD2. CDR1 is MRHNA and CDR2 is SNTAGT in the germline V gene. V lost 4 bases, J lost 5 bases, and 4 bases stayed unmatched. The CDR3 sequence is 15 residues long. This CDR3 reads CASSVIAGGTGELFF. DNA for the CDR3: TGTGCCAGCAGTGTCATAGCGGGGGGAACCGGGGAGCTGTTTTTT.